These T cell receptor beta chains were read from a single sample in a study of T cells after posttransplantation cyclophosphamide. Clones were sequenced by immunoSEQ multiplex PCR, and TCRdb holds only the in-frame ones, with some missing. The sample records tens of thousands of clones, 70% to 90% being singletons. The sample taken for sequencing was PBMCs. The source is a man aged 25 to 45 with a blood cancer, CMV-positive, and with a related stem cell donor. The conserved cysteine and the conserved F or W are not part of the CDR3 here.

TRBJ1-1 | TRBV19 | ASSRYGGRGAAEAF
TRBJ2-5 | TRBV5-5 | ASSLLVVQGETQY
TRBJ1-1 | TRBV15 | ATQTGGSGTEAF
TRBJ2-5 | TRBV30 | AWSGQAQETQY
TRBJ2-1 | TRBV4-2 | ASSQDPLAGWGQF
TRBJ2-7 | TRBV9 | ASSVGLAGDSYEQY
TRBJ1-2 | TRBV5-4 | ASSLYGRTGRDRGYT
TRBJ2-5 | TRBV11-3 | ASSLIGGTGTETQY
TRBJ1-4 | TRBV28 | ASGNRQTKLF
TRBJ2-3 | TRBV7-2 | ASRYFTDTQY
TRBJ2-5 | TRBV5-1 | ASSLVPRAQETQY
TRBJ2-5 | TRBV7-2 | ASSSLAGGGQETQY
TRBJ2-2 | TRBV9 | ASTVGGTAAGELF
TRBJ2-1 | TRBV7-6 | ASSLPIQGIDEQF
TRBJ2-7 | TRBV28 | ASSLWASGTYEQY
TRBJ2-7 | TRBV10-3 | AISEGQGSHEQY
TRBJ2-2 | TRBV6-6 | ASSFETGTGELF
TRBJ2-7 | TRBV2 | ASSEGGPTGNRAGEQY
TRBJ1-3 | TRBV29-1 | SAYRDTGNTIY
TRBJ2-3 | TRBV12-5 | ASGQNTDTQY
TRBJ2-3 | TRBV7-2 | ASSLALLAGSTDTQY
TRBJ2-7 | TRBV2 | ASSTGAYEQY
TRBJ2-1 | TRBV2 | ASMPGTGANEQF
TRBJ1-2 | TRBV7-9 | ASSLDFKST
TRBJ1-2 | TRBV11-3 | ASGTGGGYT
TRBJ2-5 | TRBV30 | AWTHGLAGRVETQY
TRBJ2-4 | TRBV4-2 | ASSQPFGTSGKNIQY
TRBJ1-1 | TRBV10-3 | AISDQGNTEAF
TRBJ2-7 | TRBV28 | ASSPVGLYEQY
TRBJ2-5 | TRBV19 | ASSGRASGRRGETQY
TRBJ1-5 | TRBV23-1 | ASSQSLDDRSYSNQPQH
TRBJ2-1 | TRBV6-5 | ASSSRGEQF
TRBJ1-6 | TRBV11-1 | ASSRNTGDSPLH
TRBJ2-2 | TRBV2 | ASSPVRNTGELF
TRBJ2-1 | TRBV29-1 | SVEDSDWTEYNEQF
TRBJ2-1 | TRBV4-1 | ASSPAAGGPYNEQF
TRBJ2-3 | TRBV5-1 | ASSWTSEHTDTQY
TRBJ2-1 | TRBV19 | ASSPGQIYNEQF
- | TRBV6-5 | ASSRDRGNYEQY
TRBJ1-3 | TRBV5-1 | ASSGGSESGNTIY
TRBJ2-1 | TRBV2 | ASGTSGSYEQF
TRBJ2-7 | TRBV6-1 | ASSFGALYEQY
TRBJ2-1 | TRBV29-1 | SVEDWTGGPNEQF
TRBJ1-5 | TRBV5-1 | ASSLVPSSNQPQH
TRBJ2-1 | TRBV5-6 | ASSFTSGGNEQF
TRBJ1-4 | TRBV11-3 | ASSEPWGDAEVNEKLF
TRBJ1-4 | TRBV4-1 | ASSQRALGKDREKLF
TRBJ2-3 | TRBV30 | AWAPRFWQGADTQY
TRBJ2-7 | TRBV2 | ASARTGRVGQY
TRBJ1-5 | TRBV18 | ASSRGNSNQPQH
TRBJ1-1 | TRBV11-3 | ASSWGGNSRTEAF